One sample yielded the 22 T cell receptor beta chains listed below, sequenced in a study of blood T cell repertoires in COVID-19. Method: immunoSEQ multiplex PCR; TCRdb's copy keeps in-frame clones and lacks some. The sample records a few hundred thousand clones, 85% being singletons. Sequenced: peripheral blood. The receptor source for this set is a woman aged 18-29 years with acute or convalescent COVID-19.

The V call is TRBV4-1, the J call TRBJ2-1; D is unresolved. This CDR3 has 13 residues. Germline V lookup: CDR1 MGHRA, CDR2 YSYEKL. Trimming took off 3 bases at V and 2 bases at J, with 5 bases between the two ends. The CDR3 DNA reads TGCGCCAGCAGCCAGAGCCCCTACAATGAGCAGTTCTTC. Its translation: CASSQSPYNEQFF.

The gene calls are TRBV6-5 and TRBJ2-3; D uncertain. Trimming took off 6 bases at V and 2 bases at J, with 9 bases between the two ends. Germline V CDR1 and CDR2: MNHEY, SVGAGI. The CDR3 length is 13 residues. The DNA of the CDR3 is TGTGCCAGCAGGGCGGCAGCCACAGATACGCAGTATTTT. It translates to CASRAAATDTQYF.

The rearrangement joins TRBV27 to TRBJ2-7; D may be TRBD1 (5 bases). Trimming removed 6 bases from V and 4 bases from J, with 19 bases in between. This CDR3 region has 15 residues. CDR1 is MNHEY, CDR2 SMNVEV, per germline (reference sequence). In nucleotides, the CDR3 is TGTGCCAGCAGCCCTAGGGGTGCCCCTTCGTACGAGCAGTACTTC. This translates into CASSPRGAPSYEQYF.

The chain joins TRBV5-1 to TRBJ2-7; 10 positions match TRBD1. Germline V gene sequence: CDR1 SGHRS, CDR2 YFSETQ. The CDR3 sequence is 14 residues long. The ends lost 4 bases at V and 7 bases at J; junction bases unmatched: 8. DNA for the CDR3: TGCGCCAGCAGCGCGGGACAGGGGCAAGGGGAGCAGTACTTC. Residues: CASSAGQGQGEQYF.

About this clone: Other DNA sequences from this sample encode an identical CDR3 as well. The V and J genes are TRBV6-5 and TRBJ1-2; D might be TRBD1 (5 bases). Trimming removed 0 bases at V and 7 bases at J, with 9 bases between. Germline CDR1 reads MNHEY; CDR2 reads SVGAGI. The CDR3 extends over 13 amino acids. CDR3 amino acids: CASSYSGQGGYTF. CDR3 sequence (DNA): TGTGCCAGCAGTTACTCGGGGCAGGGTGGCTACACCTTC.

The V call is TRBV9, the J call TRBJ2-1; D not certain. Trimming shortened V by 2 bases and J by 0 bases, and 18 bases separated the two germline ends. The germline gives CDR1 SGDLS, CDR2 YYNGEE. The CDR3 covers 18 residues. The CDR3 region has the DNA TGTGCCAGCAGCGTTACTGATCGAACGGAGTTCTCCTACAATGAGCAGTTCTTC. The encoded protein is CASSVTDRTEFSYNEQFF.

This clone occurred once. The chain employs TRBV15 and TRBJ1-6; D is possibly TRBD1 (5 bases). The germline V gene has CDR1 LNHNV and CDR2 YYDKDF (reference sequence). The CDR3 sequence is 15 residues long. V dropped 0 bases and J dropped 7 bases, with 10 bases sitting between them. CDR3 in amino acids: CATSRDQGANSPLHF. The CDR3 nucleotides are TGTGCCACCAGCAGAGATCAAGGGGCCAATTCACCCCTCCACTTT.

The chain has TRBV27 and TRBJ2-1; 11 nucleotides line up with TRBD1. Looked up from germline, CDR1 is MNHEY and CDR2 is SMNVEV (reference sequence). With V trimmed by 4 bases and J by 5 bases, 4 bases remained unmatched. This CDR3 comprises 15 residues. The CDR3 is CASSSPGQGDNEQFF. CDR3 in DNA: TGTGCCAGCAGTTCTCCGGGACAGGGGGACAATGAGCAGTTCTTC.

This clone came up a few times. V usage is TRBV6-2 or TRBV6-3 and J usage is TRBJ2-3; D possibly corresponds to TRBD2 (6 bases). This CDR3 is 15 amino acids long. CDR1 MNHEY and CDR2 SVGEGT come from the germline V gene. V lost 6 bases to trimming and J lost 0 bases, with 13 bases between them. The CDR3 region is CASSSGGSSTDTQYF. The CDR3 nucleotides are TGTGCCAGCAGCTCTGGGGGGAGCAGCACAGATACGCAGTATTTT.

This rearrangement joins TRBV4-1 to TRBJ2-5; weak D call: TRBD1 (5 bases). V lost 0 bases and J lost 1, with 9 bases in between. CDR1 and CDR2 from the germline V gene are MGHRA and YSYEKL. The CDR3 runs 15 residues. CDR3 coding DNA: TGCGCCAGCAGCCAAGATGTGCAGGGCCAAGAGACCCAGTACTTC. It is translated as CASSQDVQGQETQYF.

The rearrangement uses TRBV2 and TRBJ2-1, with 11 bases identical to TRBD1. The CDR3 is 15 residues long. Looked up from germline, CDR1 is SNHLY and CDR2 is FYNNEI. Trimming took 4 bases from V and 7 from J; bases not matched to a gene: 6. CDR3 amino acids: CASSGGTGGYNEQFF. DNA for the CDR3: TGTGCCAGCAGTGGGGGGACAGGGGGATATAATGAGCAGTTCTTC.

The chain is built from TRBV5-1 and TRBJ1-4; tentatively, D is TRBD1 (5 bases). This CDR3 is built from 14 residues. V shed 3 bases and J shed 5 bases, with 11 bases lying between them. Germline-derived CDR1 and CDR2 are SGHRS and YFSETQ. The CDR3 DNA sequence: TGCGCCAGCAGCTCAGGGTTGTTGAATGAAAAACTGTTTTTT. Its translation: CASSSGLLNEKLFF.

This chain uses TRBV6-6 with TRBJ1-1; 10 bases match TRBD1. This CDR3 spans 12 amino acids. Germline V gene lookup returns CDR1 MNHNY and CDR2 SVGAGI (reference sequence). Trimming cost V 10 bases and J 8 bases; bases outside gene matches: 7. CDR3 sequence (DNA): TGTGCCACCGACAGGGGGCCCACCGAAGCTTTCTTT. Translating gives CATDRGPTEAFF.

The rearrangement joins TRBV7-8 to TRBJ2-7, with D possibly being TRBD1 (5 bases). CDR3 length: 14 residues. The V gene lost 5 bases and the J gene lost 4 bases, with 15 bases spanning the gap. The germline gives CDR1 SGHVS, CDR2 FQNEAQ. In nucleotides, the CDR3 is TGTGCCAGCAGCGCAAGAATTAAGGGGTACGAGCAGTACTTC. Amino acids: CASSARIKGYEQYF.

This clone was seen only a few times. J is TRBJ1-1 and V is TRBV30; no firm D call. The V end lost 2 bases, the J end lost 1 base, and 5 bases lay between the germline ends. The CDR3 runs 12 residues. Germline loops: CDR1 GTSNPN, CDR2 SVGIG (reference sequence). The CDR3 region has the DNA TGTGCCTGGAGTAAGAGGAACACTGAAGCTTTCTTT. Protein product: CAWSKRNTEAFF. Using reference TRBV30 and TRBJ1-1 for the parts outside the CDR3, the full variable domain is SQTIHQWPATLVQPVGSPLSLECTVEGTSNPNLYWYRQAAGRGLQLLFYSVGIGQISSEVPQNLSASRPQDRQFILSSKKLLLSDSGFYLCAWSKRNTEAFFGQGTRLTVV.

The chain combines TRBV24-1 with TRBJ2-2; weak D call: TRBD1 (6 bases). The germline gives CDR1 KGHDR, CDR2 SFDVKD. The CDR3 length is 15 residues. V lost 3 bases and J 6 bases, leaving 13 bases between the germline ends. The CDR3 DNA reads TGTGCCACCAGTGATCGTCACAGGGACCCCGGGGAGCTGTTTTTT. Residues: CATSDRHRDPGELFF.

The gene calls are TRBV6-5 and TRBJ1-1, with no clear D. V was clipped by 7 bases and J by 3 bases, with 6 bases between them. The length of the CDR3 is 11 residues. Germline V gives CDR1 MNHEY, CDR2 SVGAGI. For the CDR3, the DNA is TGTGCCAGCAAGGAGGACACTGAAGCTTTCTTT. It is translated as CASKEDTEAFF.

The chain carries TRBV6-5 and TRBJ2-3; 11 bases are shared with TRBD1. The length of the CDR3 is 13 residues. Per the germline V gene, CDR1 is MNHEY and CDR2 is SVGAGI. With 7 bases clipped from V and 7 bases from J, the junction kept 4 bases outside the gene matches. CDR3 bases: TGTGCCAGCACCGGACAGGGGGCAAATACGCAGTATTTT. It yields the protein CASTGQGANTQYF.

The chain employs TRBV10-1 and TRBJ2-2, with D maybe TRBD1 (5 bases). Germline CDR1 WNHNN, CDR2 SYGVQD (reference sequence). The CDR3 consists of 16 residues. Trimming removed 10 bases at V and 4 bases at J, with 22 bases between. The CDR3 spells CANILWWGSPTGELFF. As DNA, the CDR3 is TGCGCCAACATCCTGTGGTGGGGCTCCCCCACCGGGGAGCTGTTTTTT.

V is TRBV27 and J is TRBJ2-4, with D possibly matching TRBD2 (5 bases). The CDR3 consists of 12 residues. V was trimmed by 8 bases and J by 0 bases, leaving 5 bases between them. Germline loops: CDR1 MNHEY, CDR2 SMNVEV (reference sequence). CDR3 residues: CASGLAKNIQYF. The CDR3 bases are TGTGCCAGCGGACTAGCCAAAAACATTCAGTACTTC.

The chain links TRBV6-5 to TRBJ2-4; 10 bases map to TRBD1. V gave up 5 bases and J gave up 5 bases; unmatched junction bases: 3. Germline V lookup: CDR1 MNHEY, CDR2 SVGAGI. CDR3 length: 14 residues. The CDR3 reads CASSPGTGENIQYF. CDR3 nucleotides: TGTGCCAGCAGTCCCGGGACAGGGGAAAACATTCAGTACTTC.

V is TRBV7-8 and J is TRBJ1-5, with 7 bases identical to TRBD1. V shed 5 bases, J shed 5 bases, and the junction held 9 bases outside the gene matches. Germline V gene data show CDR1 as SGHVS and CDR2 as FQNEAQ. The CDR3 length is 15 residues. The CDR3 bases are TGTGCCAGCAGCCAGGGGGAAGTGGGGTATCAGCCCCAGCATTTT. It codes for CASSQGEVGYQPQHF. The whole variable domain, filled in from reference TRBV7-8 and TRBJ1-5, reads GAGVSQSPRYKVAKRGQDVALRCDPISGHVSLFWYQQALGQGPEFLTYFQNEAQLDKSGLPSDRFFAERPEGSVSTLKIQRTQQEDSAVYLCASSQGEVGYQPQHFGDGTRLSIL.